The sequence of this T cell receptor (beta chain) was determined in a study of CD8+ T cells in alopecia areata. Study context: Oral tofacitinib (5 to 10 mg twice daily) was administered to treated patients. Study-wide findings and caveats: Possibly as an HLA-related effect, TCR sharing across patients appeared less clear than in mice.

RNA extraction was followed by reverse transcription into cDNA, which acted as the sequencing template. TCRdb keeps only in-frame clones here, not all; method: immunoSEQ multiplex PCR. The table has roughly 150,000 clones, roughly 62% seen once. Note on this clone: Its antigen is unknown.

CDR1 and CDR2 from the germline V gene are LNHDA and SQIVND (reference sequence). The CDR3 sequence is 14 residues long. Trimming stripped 3 bases from V and 4 bases from J, with 12 bases between. Peripheral blood and lesional scalp punch biopsies came from alopecia areata patients. CD4+ and CD8+ T cells were sorted from PBMCs stained for CD3, CD4 and CD8. The chain employs TRBV19 and TRBJ1-2; maybe TRBD1 (5 bases). The sequence was obtained from a human donor with alopecia areata. This material consisted of CD4+ T cells sorted from blood, taken at week 0. CDR3 loop: CASSIGSGIYGYTF. The DNA for the CDR3 is TGTGCCAGTAGTATTGGATCAGGGATCTATGGCTACACCTTC.